This TCR beta chain was found in a study of Tregs in tolerant kidney transplant recipients. The protocol was immunoSEQ multiplex PCR, while the TCRdb copy is restricted to in-frame clones and leaves out a portion. The data contain roughly 69,000 clones, 85% to 90% of them singletons. Germline trimming cut 0 bases from V and 6 bases from J; bases unmatched to any gene: 11. The CDR3 is 17 residues long. Germline loops: CDR1 SQVTM, CDR2 ANQGSEA. Findings of the study overall: Some patients' samples used different primers over time, so nucleotide sequences weren't comparable. Tregs expanded with activated donor B cells seemed most donor-specific.

CD4+CD25+CD127- Tregs, CD4+CD25- non-Tregs, CD4 and CD8 cells were sorted. Remarks on this clone: Its specificity is unknown.

The rearrangement joins TRBV29-1 to TRBJ2-7, with TRBD2 identical over 13 bases. This specimen was CD4+ T cells from blood, taken before the transplant. This receptor was identified in a human donor who received a combined kidney and bone marrow transplant. CDR3 coding DNA: TGCAGCGTTGAAGATAGTGGGACTAGCGGGATCCTGGGCGAGCAGTACTTC. Protein: CSVEDSGTSGILGEQYF.